A selection of T cell receptor beta chains follows, all from one sample in a study of immune cell composition in non-small cell lung cancer. Using immunoSEQ multiplex PCR, the repertoire was profiled, and TCRdb retains in-frame clones only, with some absent. The profile covers about 4,500 clones, with around 85% appearing a single time and approximately 10% taken by the ten largest. Sequenced: lung tumor tissue. The origin of the receptors is a human donor with non-small cell lung cancer. Each CDR3 is given with its conserved first and last residue. The D gene is left open where the match is weak. Only some rows state a clone size, as once, few, many or a class for expanded clones.

>-|-|TRBJ1-2|TRBV28
TGTGCCAGCAGTTTGCGTGACTATGGCTACACCTTC
CASSLRDYGYTF
>-|-|TRBJ2-2|TRBV25-1
TGTGCCAGCAGTGGGAGACAGTACACCGGGGAGCTGTTTTTT
CASSGRQYTGELFF
>TRBD1|-|TRBJ1-5|TRBV28
TGTGCCAGCAGTGTACAGGGGAGTAGCAATCAGCCCCAGCATTTT
CASSVQGSSNQPQHF
>TRBD1|-|TRBJ2-5|TRBV28
TGTGCCAGCAGTTTGCGGGACAGGCCCCGGGAGACCCAGTACTTC
CASSLRDRPRETQYF
>TRBD2|-|TRBJ2-7|TRBV6-5
TGTGCCAGCCAGACTAGCGCCCAATACGAGCAGTACTTC
CASQTSAQYEQYF
>TRBD1|few|TRBJ2-2|TRBV19
TGTGCCAGTAGTATAAGGACAGGGGGTGGCGGGGAGCTGTTTTTT
CASSIRTGGGGELFF
>TRBD2|-|TRBJ2-1|TRBV15
TGTGCCACCAGCAGAGATGTAGCGGGGATCAATGAGCAGTTCTTC
CATSRDVAGINEQFF
>TRBD1|few|TRBJ2-2|TRBV5-6
TGTGCCAGCAGCCACAGGGGCGGGGAGCTGTTTTTT
CASSHRGGELFF
>TRBD1|-|TRBJ2-3|TRBV5-6
TGTGCCAGCAGCTGGACTAGGACAGGGGGAGATACGCAGTATTTT
CASSWTRTGGDTQYF
>-|-|TRBJ2-5|TRBV19
TGTGCCAGTAGTATAGATCCCGTTTGGGGTGGGGCCCAAGAGACCCAGTACTTC
CASSIDPVWGGAQETQYF
>TRBD2|-|TRBJ2-1|TRBV6-1
TGTGCCAGCAGTGAAACCCGGACTAGACCCTACAATGAGCAGTTCTTC
CASSETRTRPYNEQFF
>-|-|TRBJ2-1|TRBV11-2
TGTGCCAGCAGCCCTTCGGTCTACCCCTACAATGAGCAGTTCTTC
CASSPSVYPYNEQFF
>TRBD2|-|TRBJ2-7|TRBV7-3
TGTGCCAGCAGCCGGGGACTAGCGGGAGGGAACGAGCAGTACTTC
CASSRGLAGGNEQYF
>TRBD1|-|TRBJ1-2|TRBV7-9
TGTGCCAGCAGCTTATTGGGGACAGGGGGCTCGCTCCACACCTTC
CASSLLGTGGSLHTF
>-|-|TRBJ2-5|TRBV6-6
TGTGCCAGCAGACAAGATGGTTTGGAGACCCAGTACTTC
CASRQDGLETQYF
>TRBD2|-|TRBJ2-2|TRBV18
TGTGCCAGCTCACCACCGCGCGGGAGGGCCGTAGTCTTGGCCGGGGAGCTGTTTTTT
CASSPPRGRAVVLAGELFF
>-|-|TRBJ1-5|TRBV5-6
TGTGCCAGCAGCTTGGGTACGGTGAATCAGCCCCAGCATTTT
CASSLGTVNQPQHF
>-|-|TRBJ2-2|TRBV30
TGTGCCTGGACAGCGAACACCGGGGAGCTGTTTTTT
CAWTANTGELFF
>-|once|TRBJ2-2|TRBV6-4
TGTGCCAGCAGTGAAGGTGTGCGGGATATAAACACCGGGGAGCTGTTTTTT
CASSEGVRDINTGELFF
>TRBD1|-|TRBJ2-5|TRBV28
TGTGCCAGCAGTTCGACAGGGACGGAGACCCAGTACTTC
CASSSTGTETQYF
>TRBD1|-|TRBJ1-1|TRBV2
TGTGCCAGCAGTGAACCGGACAGGTTGGGCACTGAAGCTTTCTTT
CASSEPDRLGTEAFF
>TRBD2|-|TRBJ2-3|TRBV10-3
TGTGCCATCAGTCCCGGACTAGCGGGAGCGGTCAGCACAGATACGCAGTATTTT
CAISPGLAGAVSTDTQYF
>-|-|TRBJ2-1|TRBV18
TGTGCCAGCTCCCCTTTAGGGGCGAATAACTACAATGAGCAGTTCTTC
CASSPLGANNYNEQFF
>TRBD1|-|TRBJ1-5|TRBV28
TGTGCCAGCACCACCCCTTTGTGGGGACAGGGTTTCAGCAATCAGCCCCAGCATTTT
CASTTPLWGQGFSNQPQHF